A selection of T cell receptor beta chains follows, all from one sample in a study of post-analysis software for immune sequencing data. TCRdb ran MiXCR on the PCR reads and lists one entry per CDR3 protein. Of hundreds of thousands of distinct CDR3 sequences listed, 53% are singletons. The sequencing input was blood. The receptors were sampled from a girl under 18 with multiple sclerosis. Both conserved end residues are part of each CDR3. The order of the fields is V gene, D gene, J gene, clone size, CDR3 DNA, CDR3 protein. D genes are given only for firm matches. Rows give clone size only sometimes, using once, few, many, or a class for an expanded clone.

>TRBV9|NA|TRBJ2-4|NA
TGTGCCAGCAGCGTAGGGCCGAAACTAGCCAAAAACATTCAGTACTTC
CASSVGPKLAKNIQYF
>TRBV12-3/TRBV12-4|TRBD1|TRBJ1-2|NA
TGTGCCAGCAATTCGCGGGACAGTTCTAACTATGGCTACACCTTC
CASNSRDSSNYGYTF
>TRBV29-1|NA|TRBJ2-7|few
TGCAGCGTTGAAAGTTCGAGAGGGAACGAGCAGTACTTC
CSVESSRGNEQYF
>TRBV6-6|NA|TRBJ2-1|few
TGTGCCAGCAGTTACGGTCTGAGAAGCCCCACAACCAATGAGCAGTTCTTC
CASSYGLRSPTTNEQFF
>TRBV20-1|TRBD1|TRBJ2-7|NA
TGCAGTGCTAGACCCGGGACAGACTACGAGCAGTACTTC
CSARPGTDYEQYF
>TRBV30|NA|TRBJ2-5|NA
TGTGCCTGCGGGGACAAGGAGCGCATGGAGCAGTACTTC
CACGDKERMEQYF
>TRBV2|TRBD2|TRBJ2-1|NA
TGTGCCAGCAGGCCCCGACTAGCGGGAGGGTTGGATGAGCAGTTCTTC
CASRPRLAGGLDEQFF
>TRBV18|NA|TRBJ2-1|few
TGTGCCAGCTCACTGACAGGGCCGGGGACTAGTAGGCATGAGCAGTTCTTC
CASSLTGPGTSRHEQFF
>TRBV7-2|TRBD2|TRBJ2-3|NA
TGTGCCAGCAGCTTAGTCGTCTTAGCGGGGGACACAGATACGCAGTATTTT
CASSLVVLAGDTDTQYF
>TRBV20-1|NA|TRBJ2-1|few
TGCAGTGCTGGAGGGGCGTTTGCCTACAATGAGCAGTTCTTC
CSAGGAFAYNEQFF
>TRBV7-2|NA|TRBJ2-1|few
TGTGCCAGCAGCTCGGAGGGGGTCAATGAGCAGTTCTTC
CASSSEGVNEQFF
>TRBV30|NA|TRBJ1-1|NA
TGTGCCTGGGAGCGGGTTTTGCGCACTGAAGCTTTCTTT
CAWERVLRTEAFF
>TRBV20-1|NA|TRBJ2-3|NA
TGCAGTGCTCCCCACAAATCCACTAGCACAGATACGCAGTATTTT
CSAPHKSTSTDTQYF
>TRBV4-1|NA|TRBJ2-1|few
TGCGCCAGCAGCCGGTGGTGGTTAACAACTTTGAATGAGCAGTTCTTC
CASSRWWLTTLNEQFF
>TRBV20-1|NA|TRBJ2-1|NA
TGCAGTGCCTATAGTGGTTTCCACAATGAGCAGTTCTTC
CSAYSGFHNEQFF
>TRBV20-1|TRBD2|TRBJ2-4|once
TGCAGTGCTAGAGACCGACTAGCGGGGGGGAGTGAGCAGTACTTC
CSARDRLAGGSEQYF
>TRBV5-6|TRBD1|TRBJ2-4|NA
TGTGCCAGCAGCTCCCCGGGACAGGGGAAAAACATTCAGTACTTC
CASSSPGQGKNIQYF
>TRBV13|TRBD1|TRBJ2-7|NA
TGTGCCAGCAGCTGGAGGACAGGGTTGGACGAGCAGTACTTC
CASSWRTGLDEQYF
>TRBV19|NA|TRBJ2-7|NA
TGTGCCAGTAGTATCGAGGGTGGCTACGAGCAGTACTTC
CASSIEGGYEQYF
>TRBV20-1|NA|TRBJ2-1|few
TGCAGTCAGGCAGGTGATGCGGTCTACGGAGAGCAGTTCTTC
CSQAGDAVYGEQFF
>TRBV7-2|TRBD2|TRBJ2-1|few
TGTGCCAGCAGCGGGACTAGCGGGAGAGGGATGAATGAGCAGTTCTTC
CASSGTSGRGMNEQFF
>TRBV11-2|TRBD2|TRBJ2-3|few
TGTGCCAGCAGCTCTGGACTAGCGGGTTTTGTCAGAGATACGCAGTATTTT
CASSSGLAGFVRDTQYF
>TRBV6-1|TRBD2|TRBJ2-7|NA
TGTGCCAGCAAAAAGGGACTAGCGGGTTCCTACGAGCAGTACTTC
CASKKGLAGSYEQYF
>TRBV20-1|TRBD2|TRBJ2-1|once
TGCAGTGCTAGAGGGTCGGCGGGAGAGGCCTACAATGAGCAGTTCTTC
CSARGSAGEAYNEQFF
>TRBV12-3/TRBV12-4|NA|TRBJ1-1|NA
TGTGCCAGCAGTTTCAGGTCAGTAGGGGCTTTCTTT
CASSFRSVGAFF
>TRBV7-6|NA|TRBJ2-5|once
TGTGCCGGCAGCCAGATCGGGAAAGAGACCCAGTACTTC
CAGSQIGKETQYF
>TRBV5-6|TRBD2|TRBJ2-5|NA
TGTGCCAGCAGCTATAGCGGGGGGACCTACAATGAGCAGTACTTC
CASSYSGGTYNEQYF
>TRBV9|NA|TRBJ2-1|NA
TGTGCCAGCAGCTCACTCGAAATATACAATGAGCAGTTCTTC
CASSSLEIYNEQFF
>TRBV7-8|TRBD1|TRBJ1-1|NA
TGTGCCAGCAGCTTCGCCGGGGGACAGGGGGCGCCTGAAGCTTTCTTT
CASSFAGGQGAPEAFF
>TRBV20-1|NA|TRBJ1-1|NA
TGCAGTGCCGGGATTTCGTATGGGGCCAGTGAAGCTTTCTTT
CSAGISYGASEAFF
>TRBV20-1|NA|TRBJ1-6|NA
TGCAGTGCTAGAGATCCACAGGTTAATTCACCCCTCCACTTT
CSARDPQVNSPLHF
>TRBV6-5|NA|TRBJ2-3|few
TGTGCCAGCAGTTATGCGTCCGCTGGGGGCACAGATACGCAGTATTTT
CASSYASAGGTDTQYF
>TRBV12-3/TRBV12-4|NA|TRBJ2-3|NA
TGTGCCAGCAGTTACCGACGGGGGCGGGGGTTAGTAGATACGCAGTATTTT
CASSYRRGRGLVDTQYF
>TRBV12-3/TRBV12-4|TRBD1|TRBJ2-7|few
TGTGCCAGCAGACCTTCGGGACAGCAAACCTACGAGCAGTACTTC
CASRPSGQQTYEQYF
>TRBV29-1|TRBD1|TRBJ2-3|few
TGCAGCGTTGACGCCAGGGGGCAAATAGGTACGCAGTATTTT
CSVDARGQIGTQYF
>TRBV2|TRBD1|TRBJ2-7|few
TGTGCCGGCAGTCGAGGCGGGACAGGACACTACGAGCAGTACTTC
CAGSRGGTGHYEQYF
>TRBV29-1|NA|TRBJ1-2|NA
TGCAGCGTTGAGGAGCAGGGTCTCTATGGCTACACCTTC
CSVEEQGLYGYTF
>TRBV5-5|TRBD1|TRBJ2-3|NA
TGTGCCAGCAGCTTGAGTAGTGGGACAGAGATCACAGATACGCAGTATTTT
CASSLSSGTEITDTQYF
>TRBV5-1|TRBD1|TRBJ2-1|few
TGCGCCAGCGGGACAGGGGTGTCGCATGAGCAGTTCTTC
CASGTGVSHEQFF
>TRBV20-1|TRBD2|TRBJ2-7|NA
TGCAGTGCTACCCGGACTAGCGGGGTCTACGAGCAGGACTTC
CSATRTSGVYEQDF
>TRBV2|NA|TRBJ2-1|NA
TGTGCCAGCAGTGAACGGGGCCTTTGGTCCAATGAGCAGTTCTTC
CASSERGLWSNEQFF
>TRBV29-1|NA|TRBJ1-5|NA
TGCAGCGTTTGGTCAGGGTCCGGTCAGCCCCAGCATTTT
CSVWSGSGQPQHF
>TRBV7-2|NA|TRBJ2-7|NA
TGTGCCAGCAGCTTAGCGCCGGAGTCCGAGCAGTACTTC
CASSLAPESEQYF
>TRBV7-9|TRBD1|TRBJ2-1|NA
TGTGCCAGCAGCCGCGGACAGGGAGACAATGAGCAGTTCTTC
CASSRGQGDNEQFF
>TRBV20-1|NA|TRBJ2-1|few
TGCAGTGCTATAGCCCGCTCCTACAATGAGCAGTTCTTC
CSAIARSYNEQFF
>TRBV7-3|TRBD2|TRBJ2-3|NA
TGTGCCAGCAGCTATCGGACTAGCGGGGGCCACACAGATACGCAGTATTTT
CASSYRTSGGHTDTQYF
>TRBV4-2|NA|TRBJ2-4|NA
TGTGCCGGCAGCCAAGATATCGGCCCAAACATTCAGTACTTC
CAGSQDIGPNIQYF
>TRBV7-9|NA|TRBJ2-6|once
TGTGCCAGCAGCTTAGCCCGGACGTCTGGGGCCAACGTCCTGACTTTC
CASSLARTSGANVLTF
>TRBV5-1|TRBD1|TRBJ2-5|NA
TGCGCCAGCAGCCACGCCAGGACAGGGTGGGAAGAGACCCAGTACTTC
CASSHARTGWEETQYF
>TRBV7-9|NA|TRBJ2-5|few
TGTGCCAGCAGCTCGCCTTCGGAGCAGTACTTC
CASSSPSEQYF
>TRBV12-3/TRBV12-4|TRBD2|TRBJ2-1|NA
TGTGCCAGCAGTCATACTAGCGGGGGGGGCAATGAGCAGTTCTTC
CASSHTSGGGNEQFF
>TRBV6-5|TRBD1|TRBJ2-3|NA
TGTGCCAGCAGTTACGGACAGGGGGCCACAGATACGCAGTATTTT
CASSYGQGATDTQYF
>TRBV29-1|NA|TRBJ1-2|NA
TGCAGCGTTGAAGATCCTCTCCGAGACCCCTATGGCTACACCTTC
CSVEDPLRDPYGYTF
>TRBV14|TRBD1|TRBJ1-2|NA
TGTGCCAGCGACCCGGGACAGGGAGGAAACTATGGCTACACCTTC
CASDPGQGGNYGYTF
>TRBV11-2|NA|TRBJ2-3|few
TGTGCCAGCAGCTTGGGTTGGACAGATACGCAGTATTTT
CASSLGWTDTQYF
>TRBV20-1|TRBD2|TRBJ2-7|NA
TGCAGTGCTTTGACTAGCGGGAGCGGCTACGAGCAGTACTTC
CSALTSGSGYEQYF
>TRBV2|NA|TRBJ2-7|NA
TGTGCCAGCAGTGACATGGGGGGCTCCTACGAGCAGTACTTC
CASSDMGGSYEQYF